This T cell receptor (beta chain) was sequenced during a study of beta chain features in type 1 diabetes. Study-level findings and limits: When cDNA is sequenced, cells with high TCR expression could be over-represented. For patients and controls alike, PCR might favor shorter templates to the same degree. For type 1 diabetes patients, VDJ junctions showed fewer insertions and more deletions. Patients with Type 1 diabetes showed moderately but significantly shorter TCRB CDR3s in all four CD4+ subsets.

Regarding this clone: The antigen remains undetermined.

Sequencing targeted expressed TCRB transcripts, as all isolated RNA had been reverse transcribed. Regulatory, naive and central memory T cell samples averaged around 3.6 million reads. The protocol was immunoSEQ multiplex PCR, while the TCRdb copy is restricted to in-frame clones and leaves out a portion. The repertoire holds a few hundred thousand clones, with roughly 21% as singletons. Per germline, CDR1 SEHNR and CDR2 FQNEAQ (reference sequence). CDR3 length: 15 amino acids. V was trimmed by 4 bases and J by 5 bases, leaving 14 bases between them. This sequence joins TRBV7-9 and TRBJ1-4; tentatively, D is TRBD1 (6 bases). The TCR originated in a woman in her forties with type 1 diabetes. The specimen was naive CD4+ T cells from blood. CDR3 nucleotide sequence: TGTGCCAGCAGCTCCTCAGGGGCTTCCAATGAAAAACTGTTTTTT. Amino acid sequence: CASSSSGASNEKLFF.